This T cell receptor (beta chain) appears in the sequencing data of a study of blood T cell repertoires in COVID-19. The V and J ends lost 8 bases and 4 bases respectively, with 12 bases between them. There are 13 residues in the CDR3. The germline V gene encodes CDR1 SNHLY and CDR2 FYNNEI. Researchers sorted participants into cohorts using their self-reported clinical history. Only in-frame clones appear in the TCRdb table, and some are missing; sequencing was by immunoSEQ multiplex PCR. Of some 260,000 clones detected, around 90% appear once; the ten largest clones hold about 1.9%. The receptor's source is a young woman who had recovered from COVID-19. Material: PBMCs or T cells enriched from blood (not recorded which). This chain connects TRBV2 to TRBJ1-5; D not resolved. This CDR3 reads CASGRENNQPQHF. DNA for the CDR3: TGTGCCAGCGGGCGCGAAAATAATCAGCCCCAGCATTTT.